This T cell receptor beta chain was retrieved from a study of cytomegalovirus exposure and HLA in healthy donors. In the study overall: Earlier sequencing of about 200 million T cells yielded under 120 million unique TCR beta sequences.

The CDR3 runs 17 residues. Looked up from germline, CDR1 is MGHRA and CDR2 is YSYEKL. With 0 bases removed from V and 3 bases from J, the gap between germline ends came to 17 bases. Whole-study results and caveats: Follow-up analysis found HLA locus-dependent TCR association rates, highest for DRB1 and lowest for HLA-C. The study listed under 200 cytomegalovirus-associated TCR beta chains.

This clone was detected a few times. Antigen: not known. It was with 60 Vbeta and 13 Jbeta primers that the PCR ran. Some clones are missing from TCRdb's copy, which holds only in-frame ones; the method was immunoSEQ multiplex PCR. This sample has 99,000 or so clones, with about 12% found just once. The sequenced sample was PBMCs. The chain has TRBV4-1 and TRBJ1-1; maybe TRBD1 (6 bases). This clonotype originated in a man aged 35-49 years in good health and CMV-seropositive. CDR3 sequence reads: CASSQDGQKGGDTEAFF. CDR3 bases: TGCGCCAGCAGCCAAGATGGGCAGAAAGGGGGGGACACTGAAGCTTTCTTT.